These 13 T cell receptor beta chains came from one sample sequenced in a study of breast tumors, draining lymph nodes, adjacent tissues. The lymph nodes were axillary draining lymph nodes from breast cancer patients. In TCRdb, the multiplex PCR reads were re-called with MiXCR into one record per CDR3 protein. The repertoire holds 250,000 or so distinct CDR3 sequences, with 30% to 35% as singletons. Specimen: axillary lymph node tissue. These receptors were taken from a female donor with breast cancer. Some clones in this sample may be carry-over from other donors' samples.

This clonotype was found many times. This chain links TRBV4-1 with TRBJ2-1; D unclear. V was trimmed by 1 base and J by 0 bases, leaving 7 bases between them. The CDR3 spans 15 residues. In germline, CDR1 is MGHRA, CDR2 YSYEKL. The CDR3 reads CASSQALTSYNEQFF. The CDR3 DNA follows: TGCGCCAGCAGCCAAGCTCTGACCTCCTACAATGAGCAGTTCTTC.

This clonotype has at least ten counts. The rearrangement joins TRBV13 to TRBJ1-6, with a tentative D call TRBD1 (5 bases). Germline assignment: CDR1 PRHDT and CDR2 FYEKMQ (reference sequence). V lost 0 bases, J lost 4 bases, and 7 bases lay in between. This CDR3 contains 15 residues. CDR3: CASSLGGDYNSPLHF. The CDR3 coding sequence is TGTGCCAGCAGCTTAGGGGGGGATTATAATTCACCCCTCCACTTT. Full variable domain (remainder filled in from reference TRBV13 and TRBJ1-6): AAGVIQSPRHLIKEKRETATLKCYPIPRHDTVYWYQQGPGQDPQFLISFYEKMQSDKGSIPDRFSAQQFSDYHSELNMSSLELGDSALYFCASSLGGDYNSPLHFGNGTRLTVT.

Remarks on this clonotype: A read error is possible here, since a much larger clone lies one base away. The V call is TRBV20-1, the J call TRBJ2-5, with TRBD2 matching over 7 bases. The V gene end was trimmed by 4 bases and the J gene end by 4 bases; junction bases not matched to a gene: 15. The germline V gene has CDR1 DFQATT and CDR2 SNEGSKA (reference sequence). This CDR3 region has 16 residues. The CDR3 region is CSATNLAAGVRETQYF. CDR3 in DNA: TGCAGTGCTACTAATCTAGCGGCGGGGGTCCGAGAGACCCAGTACTTC.

This clonotype was detected ten times or more. The chain is built from TRBV19 and TRBJ2-7; 7 nucleotides agree with TRBD1. There are 17 residues in the CDR3. Germline trimming cut 4 bases from V and 3 bases from J; bases unmatched to any gene: 15. Germline loops: CDR1 LNHDA, CDR2 SQIVND (reference sequence). CDR3 amino acids: CASSTRPGQRMFYEQYF. The CDR3 DNA reads TGTGCCAGTAGTACCCGACCGGGACAGCGAATGTTCTACGAGCAGTACTTC.

To note about this clonotype: A much larger clone differs by one base, so this may be a read error. This chain joins TRBV7-9 and TRBJ2-1; TRBD2 matches at 11 bases. CDR3 length: 16 residues. The germline V gene encodes CDR1 SEHNR and CDR2 FQNEAQ (reference sequence). The CDR3 loop is CAGSPTILAGAKGEFF. CDR3 DNA sequence: TGCGCCGGCAGCCCAACGATACTAGCGGGAGCGAAGGGGGAGTTCTTC.

This clonotype came up many times. The CDR3 DNA reads TGCGCCAGCAGCGCCGAAGGGGCCTATGAAAAACTGTTTTTT. Its translation is CASSAEGAYEKLFF. The chain uses TRBV5-1 and TRBJ1-4; a possible D gene is TRBD1 (5 bases). The CDR3 consists of 14 residues. V was clipped by 4 bases and J by 6 bases, with 13 bases between them. From germline, CDR1 is SGHRS and CDR2 YFSETQ.

Concerning this clonotype: One base away lies a much larger clone, so this may be a sequencing read error. This chain connects TRBV19 to TRBJ2-2, with 14 bases that match TRBD2. CDR1 is LNHDA and CDR2 is SQIVND in the germline V gene (reference sequence). CDR3 length: 16 amino acids. The CDR3 protein is CASSMRLAGGTGELSF. The CDR3, as DNA: TGTGCCAGTAGTATGAGACTAGCGGGAGGGACCGGGGAGCTGTCTTTT.

This clonotype was observed a few times. The chain links TRBV27 to TRBJ2-3; D uncertain. The CDR3 runs 14 residues. The V gene's germline CDR1 is MNHEY and CDR2 SMNVEV (reference sequence). Trimming left V 3 bases short and J 5 bases short, with 12 bases between. As DNA, the CDR3 is TGTGCCAGCAGTTTCGCTGGCAGCGTAGATACGCAGTATTTT. Protein product: CASSFAGSVDTQYF.

On this clonotype: This clone may be a read error of a much larger clone one base away. V and J are TRBV7-9 and TRBJ2-5; TRBD1 is a possible D gene (5 bases). Germline assignment: CDR1 SEHNR and CDR2 FQNEAQ (reference sequence). The CDR3 is made up of 16 amino acids. The CDR3 DNA reads TGTGCCAACAGCTTAATCAGGGCCACCCGACAAGAGACCCAGTACTTC. Amino acid sequence: CANSLIRATRQETQYF.

There are many counts of this clonotype. V gene TRBV7-6 combines with J gene TRBJ2-7; 9 bases fit TRBD2. V lost 3 bases and J lost 2; bases outside the gene matches: 5. Per the germline V gene, CDR1 is SGHVS and CDR2 is FNYEAQ. The CDR3 consists of 15 residues. The CDR3 nucleotides read TGTGCCAGCAGCTTGAGTAGCGGGAGCCCCTACGAGCAGTACTTC. It translates to CASSLSSGSPYEQYF.

This clonotype was seen ten or more times. The chain recombines TRBV19 with TRBJ2-3; 8 positions match TRBD2. Germline CDR1 reads LNHDA; CDR2 reads SQIVND (reference sequence). V lost 5 bases, J lost 1 base, and 2 bases stayed unmatched. CDR3 length equals 14 residues. The CDR3 is CASSATSGTDTQYF. In nucleotides, the CDR3 is TGTGCCAGTAGTGCGACTAGCGGCACAGATACGCAGTATTTT.

Worth noting for this clonotype: A read error is possible here, since a much larger clone lies one base away. In nucleotides, the CDR3 is TGTGCCAGCCAAGGACTAGCGGGCTACAATGAGCAGCTCTTC. It encodes CASQGLAGYNEQLF. This chain uses TRBV12-3 or TRBV12-4 with TRBJ2-1, with 11 bases matching TRBD2. CDR3 length: 14 residues.

A word on this clonotype: A much bigger clone sits one base away, suggesting this may be a read error. Here the CDR3 omits its conserved ending phenylalanine or tryptophan, so a read error is the likely source. V usage is TRBV7-9 and J usage is TRBJ1-2, with D maybe TRBD1 (5 bases). The ends were cut back, 5 bases at V and 4 bases at J, with 14 bases in the middle. The CDR3 is 14 residues long. Looked up from germline, CDR1 is SEHNR and CDR2 is FQNEAQ (reference sequence). CDR3 loop: CASSVRDSFYGYTL. DNA of the CDR3: TGTGCCAGCAGCGTCCGGGACTCCTTCTATGGCTACACCCTC.